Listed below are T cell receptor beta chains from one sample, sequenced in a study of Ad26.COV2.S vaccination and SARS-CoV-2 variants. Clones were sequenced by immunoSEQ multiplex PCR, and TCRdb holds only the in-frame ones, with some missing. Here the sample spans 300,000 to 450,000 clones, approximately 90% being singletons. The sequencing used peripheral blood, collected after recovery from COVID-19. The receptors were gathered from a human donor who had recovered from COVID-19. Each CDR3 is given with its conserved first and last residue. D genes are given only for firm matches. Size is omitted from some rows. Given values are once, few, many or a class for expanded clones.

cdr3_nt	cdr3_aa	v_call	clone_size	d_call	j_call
TGTGCCAGCATTCGCCGGGAATCTAATTCACCCCTCCACTTT	CASIRRESNSPLHF	TRBV6-5	NA	NA	TRBJ1-6
TGTGCCAGCTCACCCGGGACAGGGATGAACACTGAAGCTTTCTTT	CASSPGTGMNTEAFF	TRBV18	NA	TRBD1	TRBJ1-1
TGTGCCAGCAGCGTCTATAGCGGGGGGCAGGGAGATACGCAGTATTTT	CASSVYSGGQGDTQYF	TRBV9	NA	TRBD2	TRBJ2-3
TGTGCCAGCGGCTTCAGGACAGGGTGGGACACTGAAGCTTTCTTT	CASGFRTGWDTEAFF	TRBV6-5	NA	TRBD1	TRBJ1-1
TGTGCCAGCTCCCGTACCGGGACCGGGGAGCTGTTTTTT	CASSRTGTGELFF	TRBV27	NA	NA	TRBJ2-2
TGTGCCAGCAGCTTAATGGGACAGGGGGTTAGCACTGAAGCTTTCTTT	CASSLMGQGVSTEAFF	TRBV7-2	NA	TRBD1	TRBJ1-1
TGTGCCATCAGTGAGCCTACAGTGACTGAGCAGTTCTTC	CAISEPTVTEQFF	TRBV10-3	NA	NA	TRBJ2-1
TGCGCCAGCAGGGAAACAGGGAGGGCCAATGAGCAGTTCTTC	CASRETGRANEQFF	TRBV10-2	NA	NA	TRBJ2-1
TGCGCCAGCAGTGGAGGCAACAATGAGCAGTTCTTC	CASSGGNNEQFF	TRBV10-2	NA	NA	TRBJ2-1
TGTGCCAGCAGTTACATCTCCCCTCCGGGCAATGAGCAGTTCTTC	CASSYISPPGNEQFF	TRBV6-5	NA	NA	TRBJ2-1
TGTGCCAGTAACCCGGTTGACTCTGGGGCCAACGTCCTGACTTTC	CASNPVDSGANVLTF	TRBV19	NA	NA	TRBJ2-6
TGTGCCAGCAGCTTAGGCGCGGGGGGGGGAGATACGCAGTATTTT	CASSLGAGGGDTQYF	TRBV7-2	NA	TRBD2	TRBJ2-3
TGTGCCAGCAGTTACCCGGCGGACAGGGGTGGAACTGAAGCTTTCTTT	CASSYPADRGGTEAFF	TRBV6-6	NA	TRBD1	TRBJ1-1
TGCAGCGTTTATGGCCGGAACACTGAAGCTTTCTTT	CSVYGRNTEAFF	TRBV29-1	NA	NA	TRBJ1-1
TGTGCCAGTAGTACGGGACTAGCGGGGTCGCGGCAGTATTTT	CASSTGLAGSRQYF	TRBV19	NA	TRBD2	TRBJ2-3
TGTGCCAGCAGTTCTCGTACAGGGAACGAAAATACGCAGTATTTT	CASSSRTGNENTQYF	TRBV27	NA	NA	TRBJ2-3
TGCGCCAGCAGCCCCGGACAGGGGGCTCATCAGCCCCAGCATTTT	CASSPGQGAHQPQHF	TRBV5-1	NA	TRBD1	TRBJ1-5
TGTGCCAGCAGTCCGGGACAGTACACTGAAGCTTTCTTT	CASSPGQYTEAFF	TRBV6-5	NA	TRBD1	TRBJ1-1
TGTGCCAGCAGCATCTACAGGGGGTCTAGCTCCTACGAGCAGTACTTC	CASSIYRGSSSYEQYF	TRBV7-8	NA	TRBD1	TRBJ2-7
TGTGCCAGCAGCGTCACTAGCGGGGGCCACAATGAGCAGTTCTTC	CASSVTSGGHNEQFF	TRBV5-4	NA	TRBD2	TRBJ2-1
TGTGCCAGCAGTTTAGGGCCGCGATACGAGCAGTACTTC	CASSLGPRYEQYF	TRBV27	once	NA	TRBJ2-7
TGTGCCAGCAGCGAGGGCCCGGGCAATGAGCAGTTCTTC	CASSEGPGNEQFF	TRBV9	NA	NA	TRBJ2-1
TGTGCCAGCAGCCGGACCCCTTCCCGGGACGGGGAGCTGTTTTTT	CASSRTPSRDGELFF	TRBV3-1/TRBV3-2	NA	NA	TRBJ2-2
TGTGCCAGCAGCTACCGGACAGGGGGCGGGCTGAACACTGAAGCTTTCTTT	CASSYRTGGGLNTEAFF	TRBV5-5	NA	TRBD1	TRBJ1-1
TGTGCCAGCAGCCCCCAGACATTTCCCTACGAGCAGTACTTC	CASSPQTFPYEQYF	TRBV5-4	NA	NA	TRBJ2-7
TGTGCCAGCAGTGGGGGGACGATGGAGAATTCACCCCTCCACTTT	CASSGGTMENSPLHF	TRBV25-1	NA	NA	TRBJ1-6
TGTGCCAGCCGCTATCCGGGACAGGGTTTCCAAGAGACCCAGTACTTC	CASRYPGQGFQETQYF	TRBV6-6	NA	TRBD1	TRBJ2-5
TGTGCCAGCAGCCAAGGGGCAGGGAGCAATCAGCCCCAGCATTTT	CASSQGAGSNQPQHF	TRBV3-1/TRBV3-2	NA	NA	TRBJ1-5
TGTGCCAGCAGCTTAGAGCCAGCGGGGGGGCCAAGCACAGATACGCAGTATTTT	CASSLEPAGGPSTDTQYF	TRBV7-2	NA	TRBD2	TRBJ2-3
TGCGCCAGCAGCCAAAGGTCAGGGGGGCAGGTCGATGAGCAGTTCTTC	CASSQRSGGQVDEQFF	TRBV4-1	NA	NA	TRBJ2-1
TGTGCCATAAAGACAGGGGAAATGAACACTGAAGCTTTCTTT	CAIKTGEMNTEAFF	TRBV2	NA	TRBD1	TRBJ1-1
TGTGCCAGCAGAACCACAGAGGGAAATTCACCCCTCCACTTT	CASRTTEGNSPLHF	TRBV6-5	NA	NA	TRBJ1-6
TGTGCCAGCAGTGAAGGTCAGGGGAGATGGGTAGATGGCTACACCTTC	CASSEGQGRWVDGYTF	TRBV6-1	NA	NA	TRBJ1-2
TGTGCCAGCAGCTTGCAGGGGCCCTACGAGCAGTACTTC	CASSLQGPYEQYF	TRBV5-5	NA	NA	TRBJ2-7
TGTGCCAGCAGCTACAGGGAGATGTACTACGAGCAGTACTTC	CASSYREMYYEQYF	TRBV5-6	NA	NA	TRBJ2-7
TGTGCCAGCACCACAGGACAGGGGACGGGCACAGATACGCAGTATTTT	CASTTGQGTGTDTQYF	TRBV5-5	NA	TRBD1	TRBJ2-3
TGTGCCAGCCTACCGGGACAGGGGTCCAATGAGCAGTTCTTC	CASLPGQGSNEQFF	TRBV2	NA	TRBD1	TRBJ2-1
TGTGCCAGCAGCTTCTCAGGGGGGTCACCCCTCCACTTT	CASSFSGGSPLHF	TRBV7-2	NA	TRBD1	TRBJ1-6
TGTGCCAGCAGTCCTTCAATGATCTCTGGAAACACCATATATTTT	CASSPSMISGNTIYF	TRBV6-5	NA	NA	TRBJ1-3
TGTGCCACTACTCCGACAGTTGTAAACTATGGCTACACCTTC	CATTPTVVNYGYTF	TRBV6-5	NA	NA	TRBJ1-2
TGTGCCAGCAGCTCCCTTGTTCCATCACCCCTCCACTTT	CASSSLVPSPLHF	TRBV11-2	NA	NA	TRBJ1-6
TGTGCCAGCAGTTACATACGGGGGAACACTGAAGCTTTCTTT	CASSYIRGNTEAFF	TRBV6-5	NA	NA	TRBJ1-1
TGTGCCAGCAGTTCCGGGACGGCGAACACTGAAGCTTTCTTT	CASSSGTANTEAFF	TRBV28	NA	NA	TRBJ1-1
TGTGCCAGCAGTTTGGGGAGGTATGGCTACACCTTC	CASSLGRYGYTF	TRBV12-3/TRBV12-4	once	NA	TRBJ1-2
TGTGCCAGCAGATCGACTAGCGGGACCTACGAGCAGTACTTC	CASRSTSGTYEQYF	TRBV7-9	few	TRBD2	TRBJ2-7
TGTGCCAGCAGCCTACTAGCGGGGGGTGACCACGAGCAGTACTTC	CASSLLAGGDHEQYF	TRBV5-8	NA	TRBD2	TRBJ2-7
TGCGCCAGCAGCCAAGGCCCGGGCCAAAGAGCCAAAAACATTCAGTACTTC	CASSQGPGQRAKNIQYF	TRBV4-1	NA	NA	TRBJ2-4
TGTGCCAGCAGCAGCGGACAGGGGCGGGGTACCCTCCACTTT	CASSSGQGRGTLHF	TRBV7-2	NA	TRBD1	TRBJ1-6
TGTGCCACCAGTGCCGCGAACAGGGGGGCCTACGAGCAGTACTTC	CATSAANRGAYEQYF	TRBV24-1	NA	TRBD1	TRBJ2-7
TGCGCCAGCAGGGAAGGTGGAGGGGATACCACTGAAGCTTTCTTT	CASREGGGDTTEAFF	TRBV4-1	NA	NA	TRBJ1-1
TGCGCCAGCAGCCAATACACGAACACTGAAGCTTTCTTT	CASSQYTNTEAFF	TRBV4-3	NA	NA	TRBJ1-1
TGTGCCAGTAGTATTAGGGGGCCGGGCACCGGGGAGCTGTTTTTT	CASSIRGPGTGELFF	TRBV19	NA	TRBD1	TRBJ2-2
TGTGCCAGCAGCGTAAGGGCCGGGACAGAAGCGGGGGAGCAGTACTTC	CASSVRAGTEAGEQYF	TRBV9	NA	NA	TRBJ2-7
TGTGCCAGCAGCTTGAGCCCGGGGGCGCCGGCTAATGAAAAACTGTTTTTT	CASSLSPGAPANEKLFF	TRBV5-6	NA	NA	TRBJ1-4
TGTGCCAGCAGTTACTTTCCAGGGGATCCCACAGATACGCAGTATTTT	CASSYFPGDPTDTQYF	TRBV6-2/TRBV6-3	NA	NA	TRBJ2-3